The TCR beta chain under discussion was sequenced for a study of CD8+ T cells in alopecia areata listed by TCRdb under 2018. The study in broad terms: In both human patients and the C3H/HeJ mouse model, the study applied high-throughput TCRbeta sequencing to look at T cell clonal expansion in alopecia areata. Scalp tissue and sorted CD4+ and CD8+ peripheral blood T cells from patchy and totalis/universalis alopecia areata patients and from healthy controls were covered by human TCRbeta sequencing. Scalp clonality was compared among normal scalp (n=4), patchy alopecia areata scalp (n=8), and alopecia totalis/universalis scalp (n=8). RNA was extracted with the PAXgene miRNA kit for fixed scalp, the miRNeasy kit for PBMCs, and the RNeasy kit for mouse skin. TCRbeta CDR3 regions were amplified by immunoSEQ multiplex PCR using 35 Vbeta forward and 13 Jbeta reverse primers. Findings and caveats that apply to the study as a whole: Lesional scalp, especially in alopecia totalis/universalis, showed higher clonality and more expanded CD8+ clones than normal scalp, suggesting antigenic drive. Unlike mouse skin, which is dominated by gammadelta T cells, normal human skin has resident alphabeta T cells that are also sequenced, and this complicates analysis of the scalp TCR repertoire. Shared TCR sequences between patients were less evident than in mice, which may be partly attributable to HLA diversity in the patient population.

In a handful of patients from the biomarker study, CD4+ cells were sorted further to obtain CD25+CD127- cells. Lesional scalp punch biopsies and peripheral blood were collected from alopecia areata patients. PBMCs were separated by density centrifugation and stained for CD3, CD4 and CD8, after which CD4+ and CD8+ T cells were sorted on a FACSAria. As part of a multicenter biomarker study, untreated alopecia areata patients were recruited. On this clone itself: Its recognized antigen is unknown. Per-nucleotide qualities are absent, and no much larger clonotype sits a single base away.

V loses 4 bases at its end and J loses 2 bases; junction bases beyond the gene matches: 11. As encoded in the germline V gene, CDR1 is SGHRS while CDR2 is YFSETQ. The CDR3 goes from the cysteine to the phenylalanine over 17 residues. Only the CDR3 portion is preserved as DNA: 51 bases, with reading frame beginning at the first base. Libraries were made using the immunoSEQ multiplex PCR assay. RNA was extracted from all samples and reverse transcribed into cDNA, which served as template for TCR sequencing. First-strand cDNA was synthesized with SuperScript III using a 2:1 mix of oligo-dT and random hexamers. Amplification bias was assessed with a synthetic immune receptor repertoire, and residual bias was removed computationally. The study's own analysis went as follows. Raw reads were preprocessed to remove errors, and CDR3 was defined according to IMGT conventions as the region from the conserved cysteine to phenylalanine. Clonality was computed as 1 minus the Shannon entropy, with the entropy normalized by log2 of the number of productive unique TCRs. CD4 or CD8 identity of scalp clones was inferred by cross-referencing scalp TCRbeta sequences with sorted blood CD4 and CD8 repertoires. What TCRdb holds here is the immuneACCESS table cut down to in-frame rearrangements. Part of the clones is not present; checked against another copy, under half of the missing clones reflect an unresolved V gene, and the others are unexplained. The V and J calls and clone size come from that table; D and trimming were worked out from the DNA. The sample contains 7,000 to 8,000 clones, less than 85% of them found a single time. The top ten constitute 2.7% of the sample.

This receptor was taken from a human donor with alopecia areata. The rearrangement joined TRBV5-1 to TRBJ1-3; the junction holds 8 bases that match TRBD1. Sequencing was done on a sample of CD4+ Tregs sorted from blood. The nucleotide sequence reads TGCGCCAGCAGCCCCAGGACAGGGCTGGGGACTGGAAACACCATATATTTT. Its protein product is CASSPRTGLGTGNTIYF. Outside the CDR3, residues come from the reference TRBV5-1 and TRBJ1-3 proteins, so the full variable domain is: KAGVTQTPRYLIKTRGQQVTLSCSPISGHRSVSWYQQTPGQGLQFLFEYFSETQRNKGNFPGRFSGRQFSNSRSEMNVSTLELGDSALYLCASSPRTGLGTGNTIYFGEGSWLTVV.